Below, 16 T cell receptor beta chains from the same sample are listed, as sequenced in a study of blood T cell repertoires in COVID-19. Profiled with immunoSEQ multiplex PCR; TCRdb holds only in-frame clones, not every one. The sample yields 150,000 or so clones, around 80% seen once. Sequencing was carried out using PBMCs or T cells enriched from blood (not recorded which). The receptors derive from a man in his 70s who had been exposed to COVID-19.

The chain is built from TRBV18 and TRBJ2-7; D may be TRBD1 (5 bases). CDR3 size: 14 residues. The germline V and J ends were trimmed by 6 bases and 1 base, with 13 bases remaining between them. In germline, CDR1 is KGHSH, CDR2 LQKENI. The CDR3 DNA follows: TGTGCCAGCTCTCGGCAAGGGGTTTCCTACGAGCAGTACTTC. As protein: CASSRQGVSYEQYF.

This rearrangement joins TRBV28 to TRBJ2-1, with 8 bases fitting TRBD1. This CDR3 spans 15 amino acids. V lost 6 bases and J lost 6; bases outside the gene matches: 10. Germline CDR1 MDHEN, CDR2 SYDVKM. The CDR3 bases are TGTGCCAGCAGCGAACTGGGACAGGTTGCCAATGAGCAGTTCTTC. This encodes CASSELGQVANEQFF.

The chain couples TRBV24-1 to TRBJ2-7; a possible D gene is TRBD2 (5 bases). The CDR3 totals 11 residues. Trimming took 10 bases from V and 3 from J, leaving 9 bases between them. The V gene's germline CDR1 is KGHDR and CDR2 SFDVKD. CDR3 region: CATGRGYEQYF. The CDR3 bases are TGTGCCACGGGTCGGGGCTACGAGCAGTACTTC.

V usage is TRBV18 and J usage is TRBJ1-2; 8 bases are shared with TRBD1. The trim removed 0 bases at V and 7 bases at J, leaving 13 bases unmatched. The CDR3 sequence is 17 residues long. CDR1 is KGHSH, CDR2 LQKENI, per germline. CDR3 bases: TGTGCCAGCTCACCACCTAACCCCCCTGGGACAGGTGCTGGCTACACCTTC. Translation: CASSPPNPPGTGAGYTF.

The CDR3 bases are TGTGCCAGCAGGCCGGGACAGACCACCTACGAGCAGTACTTC. Protein: CASRPGQTTYEQYF. This sequence joins TRBV6-5 and TRBJ2-7; 7 bases line up with TRBD1. Germline loops: CDR1 MNHEY, CDR2 SVGAGI. V shed 6 bases and J 2 bases; nucleotides not matched to a gene: 7. The CDR3 runs 14 residues.

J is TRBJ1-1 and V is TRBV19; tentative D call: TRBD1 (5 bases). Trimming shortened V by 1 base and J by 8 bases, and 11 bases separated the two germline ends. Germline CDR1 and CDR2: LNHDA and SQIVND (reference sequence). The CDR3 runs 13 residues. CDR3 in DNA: TGTGCCAGTAGTATAGGGGGCCAGAGAGAAGCTTTCTTT. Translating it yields CASSIGGQREAFF.

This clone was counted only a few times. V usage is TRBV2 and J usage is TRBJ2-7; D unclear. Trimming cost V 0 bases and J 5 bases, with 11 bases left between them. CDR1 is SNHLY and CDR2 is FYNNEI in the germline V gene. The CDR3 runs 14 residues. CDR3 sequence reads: CASSEAYASDEQYF. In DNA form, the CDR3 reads TGTGCCAGCAGTGAAGCGTATGCGAGCGACGAGCAGTACTTC.

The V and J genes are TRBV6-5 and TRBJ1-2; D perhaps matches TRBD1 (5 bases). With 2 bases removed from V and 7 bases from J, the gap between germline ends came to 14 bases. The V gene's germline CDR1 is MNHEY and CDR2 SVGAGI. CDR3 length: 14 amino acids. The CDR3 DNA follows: TGTGCCAGCAGTTACGGGGCCTCAAAGGGTGGCTACACCTTC. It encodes CASSYGASKGGYTF.

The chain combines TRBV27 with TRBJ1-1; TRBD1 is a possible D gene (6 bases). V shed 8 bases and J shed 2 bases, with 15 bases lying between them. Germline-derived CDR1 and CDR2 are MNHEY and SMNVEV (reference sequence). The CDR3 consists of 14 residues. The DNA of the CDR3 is TGTGCCAGCTCTACAGGGCCAGGAAACACTGAAGCTTTCTTT. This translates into CASSTGPGNTEAFF.

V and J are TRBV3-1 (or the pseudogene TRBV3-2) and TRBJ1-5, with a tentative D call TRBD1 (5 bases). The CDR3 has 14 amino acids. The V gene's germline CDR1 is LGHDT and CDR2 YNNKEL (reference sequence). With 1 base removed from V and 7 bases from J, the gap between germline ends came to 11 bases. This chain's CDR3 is CASSQGGTLQPQHF. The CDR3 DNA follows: TGTGCCAGCAGCCAAGGAGGGACTCTCCAGCCCCAGCATTTT.

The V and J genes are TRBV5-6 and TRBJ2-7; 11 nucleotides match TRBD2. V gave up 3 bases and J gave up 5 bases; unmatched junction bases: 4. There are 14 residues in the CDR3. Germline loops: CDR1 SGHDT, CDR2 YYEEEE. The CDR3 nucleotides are TGTGCCAGCAGCTCGACTAGCGGGAAGAACGAGCAGTACTTC. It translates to CASSSTSGKNEQYF.

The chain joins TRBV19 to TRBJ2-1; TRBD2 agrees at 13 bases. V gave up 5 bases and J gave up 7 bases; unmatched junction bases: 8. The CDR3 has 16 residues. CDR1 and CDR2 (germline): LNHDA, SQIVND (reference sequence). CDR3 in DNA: TGTGCCAGTAGTTGGACTAGCGGGAGTTATCGTAATGAGCAGTTCTTC. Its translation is CASSWTSGSYRNEQFF.

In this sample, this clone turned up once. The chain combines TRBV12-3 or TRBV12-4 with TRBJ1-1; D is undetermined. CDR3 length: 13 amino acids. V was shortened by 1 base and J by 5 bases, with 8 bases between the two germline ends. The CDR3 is CASSLGARTEAFF. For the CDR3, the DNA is TGTGCCAGCAGTTTAGGGGCACGAACTGAAGCTTTCTTT.

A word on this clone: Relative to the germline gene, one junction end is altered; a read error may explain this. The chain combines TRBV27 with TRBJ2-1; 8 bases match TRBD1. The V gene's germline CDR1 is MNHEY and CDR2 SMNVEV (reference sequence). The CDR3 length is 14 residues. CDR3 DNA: TGTGCCAGCAGTTTATCCGGACAGGGTTTACAACTTATCTTC. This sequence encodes CASSLSGQGLQLIF.

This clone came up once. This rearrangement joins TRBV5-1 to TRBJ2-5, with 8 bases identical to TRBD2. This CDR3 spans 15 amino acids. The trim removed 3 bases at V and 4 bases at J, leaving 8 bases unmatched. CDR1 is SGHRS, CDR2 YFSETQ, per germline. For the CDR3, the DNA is TGCGCCAGCAGCTGGACCGGGGGGGCCGGAGAGACCCAGTACTTC. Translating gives CASSWTGGAGETQYF.

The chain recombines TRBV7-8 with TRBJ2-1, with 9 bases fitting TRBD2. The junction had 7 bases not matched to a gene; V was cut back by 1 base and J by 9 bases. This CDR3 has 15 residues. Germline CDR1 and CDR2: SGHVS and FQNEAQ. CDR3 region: CASSLGSSGISEQFF. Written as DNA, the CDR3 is TGTGCCAGCAGCTTAGGGTCTAGCGGGATAAGTGAGCAGTTCTTC.